These 30 T cell receptor beta chains were all obtained from the same sample, sequenced in a study of OX40 agonist ivuxolimab in advanced cancers. Libraries were prepared by immunoSEQ multiplex PCR; TCRdb keeps only in-frame clonotypes and omits some of them. The table has about 75,000 clones, 70% to 90% seen once. The specimen comprised CD4+ or CD8+ T cells sorted from blood, sampled in a trial of the OX40 agonist ivuxolimab. All receptors derive from an adult with an advanced solid tumor such as melanoma, head and neck, liver or kidney cancer.

The rearrangement joins TRBV15 to TRBJ2-1, with TRBD2 identical over 8 bases. CDR3 size: 15 residues. Germline trimming cut 0 bases from V and 6 bases from J; bases unmatched to any gene: 4. Germline CDR1 is LNHNV and CDR2 is YYDKDF (reference sequence). The CDR3 loop reads CATSRDGTSGNEQFF. The CDR3 nucleotides read TGTGCCACCAGCAGAGACGGAACTAGCGGCAATGAGCAGTTCTTC.

The chain links TRBV18 to TRBJ2-7; 9 bases agree with TRBD2. V lost 6 bases to trimming and J lost 2 bases; unmatched junction nucleotides: 5. The CDR3 is 14 amino acids. The germline CDR1 and CDR2 sequences are KGHSH and LQKENI. CDR3 nucleotide sequence: TGTGCCAGCTCTTCTGCGGGAGGGCCCTACGAGCAGTACTTC. As protein: CASSSAGGPYEQYF.

This clone has a handful of counts. This chain connects TRBV2 to TRBJ2-2; possibly TRBD1 or TRBD2 for D (5 bases each). The CDR3 runs 13 residues. Trimming cost V 6 bases and J 5 bases, with 10 bases left between them. Germline CDR1 SNHLY, CDR2 FYNNEI. The CDR3 region is CASSGTYTGELFF. Here the CDR3 DNA reads TGTGCCAGCAGCGGGACGTATACCGGGGAGCTGTTTTTT.

The genes are TRBV12-5 and TRBJ2-3, with 10 bases aligning to TRBD2. Trimming at V came to 1 base and at J to 3 bases, leaving 1 base not matched to a gene. Germline-derived CDR1 and CDR2 are LGHNT and FRNRAP. The length of the CDR3 is 15 residues. CDR3 sequence: CASGLASGRTDTQYF. CDR3 DNA: TGTGCTAGTGGTTTGGCTAGCGGGAGAACAGATACGCAGTATTTT.

V and J are TRBV10-1 and TRBJ2-1; perhaps D is TRBD1 or TRBD2 (5 bases each). The CDR3 totals 13 residues. V lost 2 bases, J lost 15 bases, and 17 bases lay in between. The germline CDR1 and CDR2 sequences are WNHNN and SYGVQD (reference sequence). The chain's CDR3 is CASSEGVGDVPFF. As DNA, the CDR3 is TGCGCCAGCAGTGAGGGTGTGGGGGACGTCCCGTTCTTC.

On this clone: The sample holds other DNA sequences that translate to the same CDR3. J is TRBJ2-7 and V is TRBV7-9; no clear D gene. CDR1 SEHNR and CDR2 FQNEAQ come from the germline V gene (reference sequence). This CDR3 spans 12 amino acids. Trimming left V 1 base short and J 3 bases short, with 4 bases between. CDR3 residues: CASSLVGYEQYF. In nucleotides, the CDR3 is TGTGCCAGCAGCTTAGTAGGCTACGAGCAGTACTTC.

The genes are TRBV16 and TRBJ2-7; 7 bases align to TRBD2. This CDR3 spans 17 amino acids. Germline-derived CDR1 and CDR2 are KGHSY and FQNENV. J lost 3 bases, V lost 1 base, and 12 bases had no gene match. The CDR3 DNA follows: TGTGCCAGCAGCCAATTTGGGGGGGACTCCCGAAACTACGAGCAGTACTTC. Amino acid sequence: CASSQFGGDSRNYEQYF.

The chain employs TRBV18 and TRBJ2-7, with D possibly being TRBD2 (6 bases). The V end was cut by 3 bases, the J end by 7 bases, with 16 bases between. This CDR3 region has 14 residues. Germline CDR1 KGHSH, CDR2 LQKENI. The CDR3 loop reads CASSPQTRPEEQYF. CDR3 DNA: TGTGCCAGCTCACCGCAGACTAGGCCGGAAGAGCAGTACTTC.

The CDR3 sequence: CASSITGFLEQYF. CDR3 nucleotides: TGTGCCAGTAGTATAACAGGGTTCCTCGAGCAGTACTTC. V is TRBV19 and J is TRBJ2-7; a weak D match, TRBD1 (6 bases). Germline lookup yields CDR1 LNHDA and CDR2 SQIVND (reference sequence). The CDR3 contains 13 residues. Trimming left V 2 bases short and J 6 bases short, with 11 bases between.

The V and J genes are TRBV9 and TRBJ2-2; D might be TRBD1 or TRBD2, each matching 5 bases. Germline values: CDR1 SGDLS, CDR2 YYNGEE. The V and J ends lost 2 bases and 5 bases respectively, with 16 bases between them. The CDR3 totals 16 residues. DNA for the CDR3: TGTGCCAGCAGCGTTCAGACAGTGAGGAGGACCGGGGAGCTGTTTTTT. This translates into CASSVQTVRRTGELFF.

This chain connects TRBV21-1 to TRBJ2-1. TRBV21-1 is an annotated pseudogene. This CDR3 has 14 amino acids. The DNA for the CDR3 is TGTGCCAGCGGCGACCCGAGCTCCTACAATGAGCAGTTCTTC. Amino acids: CASGDPSSYNEQFF.

This clone appeared a few times. V gene TRBV10-3 combines with J gene TRBJ2-7; D remains ambiguous. V was cut by 7 bases and J by 1 base, with 11 bases left in between. Germline V gives CDR1 ENHRY, CDR2 SYGVKD. CDR3 length: 13 residues. CDR3 sequence (DNA): TGTGCCATCACTCCTGACTCTTCCTACGAGCAGTACTTC. Protein sequence: CAITPDSSYEQYF.

The J gene is TRBJ1-2, the V gene TRBV29-1; the D gene is possibly TRBD1 (5 bases). Trimming pared 6 bases from V and 1 base from J, leaving 15 bases between. The CDR3 is made up of 14 amino acids. CDR1 and CDR2 (germline): SQVTM, ANQGSEA. The CDR3 DNA reads as TGCAGCGTCCCGTGGACGGGACTTAACTATGGCTACACCTTC. As protein: CSVPWTGLNYGYTF.

This clone was counted only a few times. The gene calls are TRBV6-1 and TRBJ2-5; the D is unclear. There are 15 residues in the CDR3. Germline V gene data show CDR1 as MNHNS and CDR2 as SASEGT. Trimming removed 2 bases at V and 1 base at J, with 11 bases between. The DNA of the CDR3 is TGTGCCAGCAGTGAAAGGTCGGCGGTCCAAGAGACCCAGTACTTC. Amino acid sequence: CASSERSAVQETQYF.

The V gene is TRBV6-5, the J gene TRBJ2-7; tentatively, D is TRBD1 or TRBD2 (7 bases each). The CDR3 sequence is 14 residues long. V dropped 7 bases and J dropped 5 bases, with 18 bases sitting between them. Germline V gene sequence: CDR1 MNHEY, CDR2 SVGAGI. The CDR3: CASKRGRESHEQYF. The CDR3 DNA reads as TGTGCCAGCAAGAGGGGGCGGGAGAGTCACGAGCAGTACTTC.

This clone has a handful of counts. The V call is TRBV2, the J call TRBJ2-3; D not certain. The CDR3 extends over 16 amino acids. Trimming shortened V by 6 bases and J by 6 bases, and 22 bases separated the two germline ends. Per the germline V gene, CDR1 is SNHLY and CDR2 is FYNNEI. The CDR3 here is CASRGPRSLGPDTQYF. The CDR3 coding sequence is TGTGCCAGCAGGGGCCCTCGGTCCTTAGGGCCGGATACGCAGTATTTT.

The gene calls are TRBV27 and TRBJ1-6, with D possibly TRBD1 on 6 matching bases. Trimming removed 4 bases from V and 8 bases from J, with 12 bases in between. From germline, CDR1 is MNHEY and CDR2 SMNVEV (reference sequence). CDR3 length: 14 residues. CDR3: CASSSPTGHSPLHF. Written as DNA, the CDR3 is TGTGCCAGCAGTTCCCCCACAGGGCATTCACCCCTCCACTTT.

The genes are TRBV11-2 and TRBJ1-2; D is unresolved. Germline V gene data show CDR1 as SGHAT and CDR2 as FQNNGV. The V and J ends lost 3 bases and 7 bases respectively, with 15 bases between them. CDR3 length: 14 amino acids. The CDR3 bases are TGTGCCAGCAGCTTCGGAGGGTATACTGGTGGCTACACCTTC. The encoded protein is CASSFGGYTGGYTF.

This sequence joins TRBV20-1 and TRBJ1-1; D remains ambiguous. In germline, CDR1 is DFQATT, CDR2 SNEGSKA (reference sequence). V was shortened by 8 bases and J by 0 bases, with 7 bases between the two germline ends. The CDR3 is 11 amino acids. CDR3 in DNA: TGCAGTCTCCAGTTGAACACTGAAGCTTTCTTT. It encodes CSLQLNTEAFF.

This chain uses TRBV7-9 with TRBJ1-1, with 7 positions matching TRBD1. Germline CDR1 and CDR2: SEHNR and FQNEAQ (reference sequence). The CDR3 runs to 14 residues. V gave up 6 bases and J gave up 1 base; unmatched junction bases: 5. In DNA, the CDR3 is TGTGCCAGCAGTTACTACAGGGGGAACACTGAAGCTTTCTTT. It translates to CASSYYRGNTEAFF. Combining the CDR3 with reference TRBV7-9 and TRBJ1-1 gives the whole variable domain DTGVSQNPRHKITKRGQNVTFRCDPISEHNRLYWYRQTLGQGPEFLTYFQNEAQLEKSRLLSDRFSAERPKGSFSTLEIQRTEQGDSAMYLCASSYYRGNTEAFFGQGTRLTVV.

The rearrangement links TRBV9 to TRBJ2-7; weak D call: TRBD2 (6 bases). The germline V and J ends were trimmed by 0 bases and 0 bases, with 7 bases remaining between them. The germline CDR1 and CDR2 sequences are SGDLS and YYNGEE. The CDR3 is made up of 14 amino acids. This CDR3 is CASSVADYSYEQYF. The CDR3 nucleotides read TGTGCCAGCAGCGTAGCGGACTACTCCTACGAGCAGTACTTC.

The chain combines TRBV5-5 with TRBJ1-1; D may be TRBD1 (5 bases). The CDR3 has 14 residues. Per germline, CDR1 SGHKS and CDR2 YYEKEE (reference sequence). V was pared by 3 bases and J by 4 bases, with 13 bases between. The CDR3 nucleotides read TGTGCCAGCAGCTCACCAGGGTTTACCACTGAAGCTTTCTTT. It specifies CASSSPGFTTEAFF. The full variable domain, completed using reference TRBV5-5 and TRBJ1-1, is DAGVTQSPTHLIKTRGQQVTLRCSPISGHKSVSWYQQVLGQGPQFIFQYYEKEERGRGNFPDRFSARQFPNYSSELNVNALLLGDSALYLCASSSPGFTTEAFFGQGTRLTVV.

The chain uses TRBV6-5 and TRBJ2-5; 8 bases fit TRBD1. CDR1 is MNHEY and CDR2 is SVGAGI in the germline V gene. The CDR3 is 15 residues long. With V trimmed by 5 bases and J by 3 bases, 8 bases remained unmatched. The CDR3 is CASSTWDRSKETQYF. The CDR3 region has the DNA TGTGCCAGCAGTACCTGGGACAGGTCAAAAGAGACCCAGTACTTC.

V is TRBV5-1 and J is TRBJ2-7; maybe TRBD1 (6 bases). V was pared by 0 bases and J by 0 bases, with 13 bases between. The CDR3 loop spans 16 amino acids. Germline V CDR1 and CDR2: SGHRS, YFSETQ. Here the CDR3 DNA reads TGCGCCAGCAGCTTGGCCACAGGGATACACTCCTACGAGCAGTACTTC. Protein: CASSLATGIHSYEQYF. Full variable domain (remainder filled in from reference TRBV5-1 and TRBJ2-7): KAGVTQTPRYLIKTRGQQVTLSCSPISGHRSVSWYQQTPGQGLQFLFEYFSETQRNKGNFPGRFSGRQFSNSRSEMNVSTLELGDSALYLCASSLATGIHSYEQYFGPGTRLTVT.

The gene calls are TRBV15 and TRBJ2-3; D call uncertain. Germline lookup yields CDR1 LNHNV and CDR2 YYDKDF (reference sequence). V was clipped by 1 base and J by 1 base, with 12 bases between them. The CDR3 is 16 residues long. CDR3 protein: CATSRARGVGTDTQYF. Here the CDR3 DNA reads TGTGCCACCAGCAGAGCTCGTGGGGTCGGCACAGATACGCAGTATTTT. Supplemented by reference TRBV15 and TRBJ2-3, the full variable domain reads DAMVIQNPRYQVTQFGKPVTLSCSQTLNHNVMYWYQQKSSQAPKLLFHYYDKDFNNEADTPDNFQSRRPNTSFCFLDIRSPGLGDTAMYLCATSRARGVGTDTQYFGPGTRLTVL.

The gene calls are TRBV5-4 and TRBJ1-1; the D is unclear. The CDR3 runs 14 residues. V lost 9 bases, J lost 0 bases, and 15 bases lay in between. Germline V gene sequence: CDR1 SGHNT, CDR2 YYREEE (reference sequence). The CDR3 here is CATTRDRMNTEAFF. CDR3 sequence (DNA): TGTGCCACCACCCGGGATCGCATGAACACTGAAGCTTTCTTT. Complete variable domain (other parts from reference TRBV5-4 and TRBJ1-1): ETGVTQSPTHLIKTRGQQVTLRCSSQSGHNTVSWYQQALGQGPQFIFQYYREEENGRGNFPPRFSGLQFPNYSSELNVNALELDDSALYLCATTRDRMNTEAFFGQGTRLTVV.

The chain has TRBV18 and TRBJ1-5, with D perhaps matching TRBD1 (6 bases). Germline loops: CDR1 KGHSH, CDR2 LQKENI. V was trimmed by 5 bases and J by 3 bases, leaving 11 bases between them. The CDR3 has 14 amino acids. The DNA for the CDR3 is TGTGCCAGCTCAATCCAGGGACACAATCAGCCCCAGCATTTT. This gives the protein CASSIQGHNQPQHF.

For this clone: At one boundary the junction diverges from the germline segment, which might be a read error. The V and J genes are TRBV7-7 and TRBJ2-5, with a weak D call TRBD2 (6 bases). Per germline, CDR1 SSHAT and CDR2 FNYEAQ (reference sequence). The CDR3 covers 15 residues. Here the CDR3 reads CASSAVGGVGETQYF. CDR3 DNA: TGTGCTAGCAGCGCGGTGGGGGGAGTCGGAGAGACCCAGTACTTC.

The rearrangement links TRBV15 to TRBJ1-5; 7 bases line up with TRBD1. Germline V gene sequence: CDR1 LNHNV, CDR2 YYDKDF (reference sequence). The V segment lost 6 bases and the J segment 5 bases; nucleotides outside the gene matches: 10. The CDR3 length is 15 residues. DNA for the CDR3: TGTGCCACCAGAGATGTGAGGGGGCTGGATCAGCCCCAGCATTTT. Translation gives CATRDVRGLDQPQHF. Full variable domain (outside the CDR3, taken from reference TRBV15 and TRBJ1-5): DAMVIQNPRYQVTQFGKPVTLSCSQTLNHNVMYWYQQKSSQAPKLLFHYYDKDFNNEADTPDNFQSRRPNTSFCFLDIRSPGLGDTAMYLCATRDVRGLDQPQHFGDGTRLSIL.

The chain links TRBV30 to TRBJ1-5; D gene uncertain. In germline, CDR1 is GTSNPN, CDR2 SVGIG (reference sequence). This CDR3 region has 15 residues. V was clipped by 3 bases and J by 1 base, with 13 bases between them. The DNA for the CDR3 is TGTGCCTGGAGACCTGGTCCGCGGAGCAATCAGCCCCAGCATTTT. It codes for CAWRPGPRSNQPQHF.